The T cell receptor (beta chain) described here comes from a study of shared clonotypes between healthy human individuals. The repertoire was sequenced with immunoSEQ multiplex PCR; TCRdb's copy has only in-frame clones and lacks some. Of nearly 750,000 clones in the sample, roughly 72% were seen once. Trimming cost V 6 bases and J 8 bases; bases outside gene matches: 11. There are 15 residues in the CDR3. The clonotype was recovered from a woman aged 25 to 45 in good health. The sequencing input was memory CD4+ T cells sorted from blood. Subset noted: CD45RA-negative fraction. V and J are TRBV5-7 and TRBJ2-1, with 10 positions matching TRBD2. TRBV5-7 qualifies as an ORF whose function is uncertain. For the CDR3, the DNA is TGTGCCAGCACCCCCCCCAGCGGGAGGGTTGATGAGCAGTTCTTC. This translates into CASTPPSGRVDEQFF.